The 18 T cell receptor beta chains presented below share a single source sample, sequenced in a study of metastatic and nonmetastatic thyroid tumors. Every patient was untreated before thyroid surgery. TCRdb re-called the PCR reads with MiXCR. Of some 19,000 clones detected, 30% to 35% appear once; the ten largest clones hold around 20%. Sequencing used adjacent normal tissue. These receptors all come from a female donor with papillary thyroid cancer or a benign thyroid nodule (not recorded which). Some clones in this sample may be carry-over from other donors' samples.

This clone was found a few times. The chain employs TRBV24-1 and TRBJ2-1; D possibly corresponds to TRBD2 (7 bases). Germline V CDR1 and CDR2: KGHDR, SFDVKD. This CDR3 spans 13 amino acids. V was clipped by 0 bases and J by 10 bases, with 9 bases between them. CDR3 region: CATSDLSGGEQFF. CDR3 DNA sequence: TGTGCCACCAGTGATTTGTCGGGGGGCGAGCAGTTCTTC.

This clone was found many times. The chain links TRBV2 to TRBJ2-1, with D tentatively TRBD2 (5 bases). The CDR3 consists of 13 residues. The germline V gene encodes CDR1 SNHLY and CDR2 FYNNEI. V was clipped by 5 bases and J by 5 bases, with 10 bases between them. The CDR3 DNA is TGTGCCAGCAGTAGCGGAGCCCACAATGAGCAGTTCTTC. Protein: CASSSGAHNEQFF.

This clone was detected only a few times. The V gene is TRBV28, the J gene TRBJ2-1; D perhaps matches TRBD2 (6 bases). The CDR3 has 16 amino acids. The ends were cut back, 2 bases at V and 4 bases at J, with 15 bases in the middle. From germline, CDR1 is MDHEN and CDR2 SYDVKM. CDR3 protein: CASSLGWDGLYNEQFF. The DNA for the CDR3 is TGTGCCAGCAGTTTAGGCTGGGATGGACTATACAATGAGCAGTTCTTC. Full variable domain (missing parts from reference TRBV28 and TRBJ2-1): DVKVTQSSRYLVKRTGEKVFLECVQDMDHENMFWYRQDPGLGLRLIYFSYDVKMKEKGDIPEGYSVSREKKERFSLILESASTNQTSMYLCASSLGWDGLYNEQFFGPGTRLTVL.

Only a few counts were recorded for this clone. This chain connects TRBV28 to TRBJ2-7; 9 nucleotides align to TRBD1. This CDR3 has 16 amino acids. J gave up 0 bases and V 3 bases, and 6 bases lay outside the gene matches. CDR1 is MDHEN and CDR2 is SYDVKM in the germline V gene. As DNA, the CDR3 is TGTGCCAGCAGTTTGTGGGGACAGGGCCACTCCTACGAGCAGTACTTC. This translates into CASSLWGQGHSYEQYF.

This clone was counted at least ten times. This chain joins TRBV7-9 and TRBJ1-2; TRBD1 matches 8 bases. The germline gives CDR1 SEHNR, CDR2 FQNEAQ (reference sequence). CDR3 length: 16 amino acids. The J segment lost 4 bases and the V segment lost 4 bases, leaving 11 bases of the junction unmatched. CDR3 DNA: TGTGCCAGCAGCTCGGGGACAGGCAGCAATTTCTATGGCTACACCTTC. Protein product: CASSSGTGSNFYGYTF. The complete variable domain, with remaining parts taken from reference TRBV7-9 and TRBJ1-2, reads DTGVSQNPRHKITKRGQNVTFRCDPISEHNRLYWYRQTLGQGPEFLTYFQNEAQLEKSRLLSDRFSAERPKGSFSTLEIQRTEQGDSAMYLCASSSGTGSNFYGYTFGSGTRLTVV.

This clone has at least ten counts. A read error may be the cause here, since a much bigger clone is one base away. The chain joins TRBV12-3 or TRBV12-4 to TRBJ2-4; the match to TRBD2 covers 8 bases. CDR3 length: 13 amino acids. The CDR3 sequence is CAGSFGLTSGYYF. The CDR3 nucleotides read TGTGCCGGCAGTTTTGGACTTACTAGCGGCTATTACTTC.

This clone is medium-sized (0.01 to 0.1%) in the sample. This chain joins TRBV6-1 and TRBJ1-3; TRBD1 aligns across 9 bases. The CDR3 totals 14 residues. V lost 8 bases and J lost 2; bases outside the gene matches: 4. Germline CDR1 MNHNS, CDR2 SASEGT. The CDR3 sequence: CASLQGATGNTIYF. DNA of the CDR3: TGTGCCAGCTTACAGGGGGCAACTGGAAACACCATATATTTT.

The CDR3 DNA is TGTGCCAGCAGGTCATCCGCTAATCAGCCCCAGCATTTT. Protein sequence: CASRSSANQPQHF. The V gene is TRBV2, the J gene TRBJ1-5; D is unclear. CDR1 and CDR2 from the germline V gene are SNHLY and FYNNEI. This CDR3 region has 13 residues. V was trimmed by 6 bases and J by 4 bases, leaving 10 bases between them. The full variable domain, its missing parts supplied by reference TRBV2 and TRBJ1-5, is EPEVTQTPSHQVTQMGQEVILRCVPISNHLYFYWYRQILGQKVEFLVSFYNNEISEKSEIFDDQFSVERPDGSNFTLKIRSTKLEDSAMYFCASRSSANQPQHFGDGTRLSIL.

This clone counts as medium-sized. The chain has TRBV5-5 and TRBJ1-2; weak D call: TRBD1 (6 bases). With 1 base removed from V and 0 bases from J, the gap between germline ends came to 10 bases. Germline values: CDR1 SGHKS, CDR2 YYEKEE (reference sequence). This CDR3 is built from 15 residues. CDR3 nucleotide sequence: TGTGCCAGCAGCTTGACAGGGAACACTAACTATGGCTACACCTTC. This codes for CASSLTGNTNYGYTF.

The table lists this clone with a few counts. The chain is built from TRBV6-1 and TRBJ1-2, with a weak D call TRBD1 (5 bases). Germline CDR1 reads MNHNS; CDR2 reads SASEGT. This CDR3 comprises 15 residues. Trimming removed 6 bases at V and 8 bases at J, with 22 bases between. The CDR3 protein is CASRRSDISAGGYTF. The CDR3 DNA reads TGTGCCAGCAGGAGGTCGGACATATCAGCAGGGGGCTACACCTTC.

This clone was seen ten or more times. The chain links TRBV5-6 to TRBJ1-2, with 7 bases aligning to TRBD1. The J segment lost 2 bases and the V segment lost 4 bases, leaving 5 bases of the junction unmatched. Germline-derived CDR1 and CDR2 are SGHDT and YYEEEE. This CDR3 is 14 amino acids long. The CDR3 sequence: CASSTGQDNYGYTF. As DNA, the CDR3 is TGTGCCAGCAGCACTGGACAGGACAACTATGGCTACACCTTC.

This clone has a single count. The chain combines TRBV9 with TRBJ2-3, with 10 bases fitting TRBD2. V lost 1 base to trimming and J lost 0 bases; unmatched junction nucleotides: 8. This CDR3 comprises 18 residues. Germline V lookup: CDR1 SGDLS, CDR2 YYNGEE. CDR3: CASSVPLAGGPSTDTQYF. DNA for the CDR3: TGTGCCAGCAGCGTACCGTTAGCGGGAGGTCCTAGCACAGATACGCAGTATTTT.

This chain uses TRBV20-1 with TRBJ2-7; D is unresolved. The CDR3 runs to 13 residues. In germline, CDR1 is DFQATT, CDR2 SNEGSKA (reference sequence). Trimming took 0 bases from V and 5 from J, leaving 11 bases between them. The CDR3 region is CSARDPGWDEQYF. CDR3 coding DNA: TGCAGTGCTAGAGATCCCGGTTGGGACGAGCAGTACTTC.

This clone occurred a few times. The genes are TRBV6-1 and TRBJ1-5, with 9 bases fitting TRBD1. This CDR3 is built from 15 residues. Germline CDR1 reads MNHNS; CDR2 reads SASEGT. With V trimmed by 8 bases and J by 4 bases, 9 bases remained unmatched. The CDR3 coding sequence is TGTGCCAGCCGACCCGGGACAGGGTTTAATCAGCCCCAGCATTTT. Its protein is CASRPGTGFNQPQHF.

The genes are TRBV11-1 and TRBJ2-3; D perhaps matches TRBD2 (6 bases). This CDR3 contains 15 residues. The V gene's germline CDR1 is SGHAT and CDR2 FQDESV (reference sequence). The V end was cut by 5 bases, the J end by 1 base, with 13 bases between. This CDR3 is CASSTGDSGTDTQYF. DNA for the CDR3: TGTGCCAGCAGCACGGGGGACTCCGGCACAGATACGCAGTATTTT.

This clone turned up a few times. The rearrangement links TRBV6-1 to TRBJ2-2, with D tentatively TRBD1 (6 bases). The V and J ends lost 4 bases and 1 base respectively, with 10 bases between them. This CDR3 is 15 amino acids long. Germline CDR1 is MNHNS and CDR2 is SASEGT. The DNA of the CDR3 is TGTGCCAGCAGTGCGTCGACAGGGAACACCGGGGAGCTGTTTTTT. Translation gives CASSASTGNTGELFF.

This rearrangement joins TRBV11-1 to TRBJ2-7; 8 bases are shared with TRBD2. Germline CDR1 and CDR2: SGHAT and FQDESV (reference sequence). V dropped 4 bases and J dropped 2; count of bases not matched to a gene: 1. The CDR3 totals 13 residues. CDR3 region: CASSYGRAYEQYF. CDR3 nucleotides: TGTGCCAGCAGCTACGGGAGGGCCTACGAGCAGTACTTC. The full variable domain, in which reference TRBV11-1 and TRBJ2-7 provide the parts outside the CDR3, is EAEVAQSPRYKITEKSQAVAFWCDPISGHATLYWYRQILGQGPELLVQFQDESVVDDSQLPKDRFSAERLKGVDSTLKIQPAELGDSAMYLCASSYGRAYEQYFGPGTRLTVT.

The sample holds a few counts of this clone. This chain connects TRBV10-3 to TRBJ2-1, with 11 bases matching TRBD1. The CDR3 loop spans 12 amino acids. The ends lost 3 bases at V and 14 bases at J; junction bases unmatched: 3. Looked up from germline, CDR1 is ENHRY and CDR2 is SYGVKD. Written as DNA, the CDR3 is TGTGCCATCAGTGAAACGGGACAGGGGGAGTTCTTC. This translates into CAISETGQGEFF.